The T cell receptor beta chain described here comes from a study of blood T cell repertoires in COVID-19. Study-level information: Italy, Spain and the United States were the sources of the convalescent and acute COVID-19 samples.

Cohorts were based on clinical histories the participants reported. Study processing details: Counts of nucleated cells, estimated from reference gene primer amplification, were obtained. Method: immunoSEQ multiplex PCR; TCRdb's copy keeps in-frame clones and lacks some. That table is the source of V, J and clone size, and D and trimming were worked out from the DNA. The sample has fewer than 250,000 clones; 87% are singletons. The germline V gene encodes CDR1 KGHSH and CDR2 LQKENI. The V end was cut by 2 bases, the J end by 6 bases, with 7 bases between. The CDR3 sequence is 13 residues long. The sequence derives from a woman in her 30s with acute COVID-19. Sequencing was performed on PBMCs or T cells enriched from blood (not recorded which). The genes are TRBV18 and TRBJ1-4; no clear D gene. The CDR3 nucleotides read TGTGCCAGCTCACCAGAGCAGGATGAAAAACTGTTTTTT. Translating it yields CASSPEQDEKLFF.